This TCR beta chain was captured by sequencing in a study of beta chain features in type 1 diabetes. The entirety of the isolated RNA underwent reverse transcription, so expressed TCRB transcripts were sequenced. The data were produced by immunoSEQ multiplex PCR, yet TCRdb's version contains in-frame clones alone and is incomplete. The sample records around 180,000 clones, around an eighth being singletons. Trimming left V 2 bases short and J 1 base short, with 14 bases between. Per germline, CDR1 GTSNPN and CDR2 SVGIG (reference sequence). The CDR3 sequence is 15 residues long. This clone was detected a few times.

This TCR was recovered from a woman aged 18-29 years in good health. The chain carries TRBV30 and TRBJ1-2, with D possibly matching TRBD1 (5 bases). The sample comprised central memory CD4+ T cells from blood. The CDR3 loop reads CAWSISQALNYGYTF. CDR3 sequence (DNA): TGTGCCTGGAGTATCTCACAGGCCCTTAACTATGGCTACACCTTC.